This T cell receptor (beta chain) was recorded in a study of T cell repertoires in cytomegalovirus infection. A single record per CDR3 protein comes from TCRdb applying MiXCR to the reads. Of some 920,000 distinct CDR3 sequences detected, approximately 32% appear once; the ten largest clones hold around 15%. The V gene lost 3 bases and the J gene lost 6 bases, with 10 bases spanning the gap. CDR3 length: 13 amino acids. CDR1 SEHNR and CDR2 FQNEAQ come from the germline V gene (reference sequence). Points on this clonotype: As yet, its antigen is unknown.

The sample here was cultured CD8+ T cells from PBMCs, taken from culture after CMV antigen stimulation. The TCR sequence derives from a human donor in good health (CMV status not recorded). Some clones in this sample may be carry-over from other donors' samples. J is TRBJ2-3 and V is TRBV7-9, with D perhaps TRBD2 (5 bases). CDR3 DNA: TGTGCCAGCAGCTTGGACTCTCCGGATACGCAGTATTTT. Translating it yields CASSLDSPDTQYF.